These 8 T cell receptor beta chains were all obtained from the same sample, sequenced in a study of regulatory T cells in long-lasting Graves disease. Time point given: persistent/refractory GD, antithyroid drugs over 5 years with positive TRAb. Researchers made the TCR library from RNA that was extracted from PBMCs. According to the study, TCR beta libraries were built with iRepertoire HTBI primers and CDR3-region Arm-PCR. MiXCR was run by TCRdb on the multiplex PCR reads, yielding one entry per CDR3 protein. The repertoire holds 250,000 to 300,000 distinct CDR3 sequences, around 20% seen once, with 45% to 70% in the top ten. This specimen was peripheral blood mononuclear cells (PBMCs), taken when the disease was refractory, from a patient treated with antithyroid drugs. These receptors were taken from a female donor with Graves disease.

This clonotype showed up just a few times. The V gene is TRBV7-2, the J gene TRBJ2-1; 9 bases fit TRBD2. With 10 bases clipped from V and 0 bases from J, the junction kept 16 bases outside the gene matches. CDR1 and CDR2 (germline): SGHTA, FQGNSA. The CDR3 totals 18 residues. CDR3 DNA: TGTGCCATTAGCGGGAGCGGGGCCTCCGAGAGCTCCTACAATGAGCAGTTCTTC. It is translated as CAISGSGASESSYNEQFF.

Many counts were recorded for this clonotype. The chain uses TRBV6-1 and TRBJ1-2; tentatively, D is TRBD1 (5 bases). This CDR3 region has 15 residues. Between the trimmed V and J ends, which lost 6 bases and 1 base, there was a span of 15 bases. From germline, CDR1 is MNHNS and CDR2 SASEGT. In nucleotides, the CDR3 is TGTGCCAGCAGACGCCGGGACGGCAGTAACTATGGCTACACCTTC. This codes for CASRRRDGSNYGYTF.

The table lists this clonotype with a few counts. The rearrangement joins TRBV2 to TRBJ2-1; 9 positions match TRBD2. J gave up 4 bases and V 4 bases, and 5 bases lay outside the gene matches. CDR3 length: 15 amino acids. Germline-derived CDR1 and CDR2 are SNHLY and FYNNEI. The CDR3 reads CASSVSREGYNEQFF. Here the CDR3 DNA reads TGTGCCAGCAGTGTCTCGCGGGAGGGATACAATGAGCAGTTCTTC.

The chain carries TRBV7-2 and TRBJ2-3; 8 nucleotides agree with TRBD2. Germline V CDR1 and CDR2: SGHTA, FQGNSA. The CDR3 extends over 17 amino acids. Trimming took 4 bases from V and 5 from J; bases not matched to a gene: 14. The CDR3 DNA follows: TGTGCCAGCAGCTCTCCTTCAGCGGGAGACGGTGTAGATACGCAGTATTTT. Translation: CASSSPSAGDGVDTQYF.

This clonotype has a handful of counts. One base away lies a much larger clone, so this may be a sequencing read error. The V call is TRBV28, the J call TRBJ2-5, with a tentative D call TRBD2 (5 bases). CDR3 length: 13 residues. Per germline, CDR1 MDHEN and CDR2 SYDVKM. The CDR3 nucleotides are TGTGCCAGCAGTTCCCAGGTTAGGGAGACCCGGTACTTC. Protein product: CASSSQVRETRYF. Drawing the rest from reference TRBV28 and TRBJ2-5, the complete variable domain is DVKVTQSSRYLVKRTGEKVFLECVQDMDHENMFWYRQDPGLGLRLIYFSYDVKMKEKGDIPEGYSVSREKKERFSLILESASTNQTSMYLCASSSQVRETRYFGPGTRLLVL.

Worth noting for this clonotype: One base away lies a much larger clone, so this may be a sequencing read error. The rearrangement links TRBV10-3 to TRBJ1-2; tentative D call: TRBD1 (5 bases). This CDR3 region has 12 residues. Germline CDR1 is ENHRY and CDR2 is SYGVKD. In DNA, the CDR3 is TGTGCCGTCAGTGAGTCGGGGGGAGGCTACACCTTC. This codes for CAVSESGGGYTF.

The V and J genes are TRBV20-1 and TRBJ1-6; the D gene is possibly TRBD1 (5 bases). Per germline, CDR1 DFQATT and CDR2 SNEGSKA (reference sequence). This CDR3 region has 15 residues. Trimming took off 3 bases at V and 10 bases at J, with 19 bases between the two ends. CDR3 in amino acids: CSARAPAGMWSPLHF. The CDR3 nucleotides read TGCAGTGCTAGGGCGCCGGCAGGGATGTGGTCACCCCTCCACTTT.

The table lists this clonotype with many counts. The J gene is TRBJ1-2, the V gene TRBV12-3 or TRBV12-4; possibly TRBD1 for D (6 bases). The CDR3 runs to 13 residues. The V gene lost 3 bases and the J gene lost 8 bases, with 13 bases spanning the gap. CDR3 residues: CASSFTGLEGYTF. The DNA of the CDR3 is TGTGCCAGCAGTTTTACAGGGTTAGAGGGCTACACCTTC.